The subject of this entry is one TCR beta chain. The CDR3 has 15 amino acids. Germline assignment: CDR1 MDHEN and CDR2 SYDVKM. With V trimmed by 5 bases and J by 4 bases, 7 bases remained unmatched. This record comes from a study of shared clonotypes between healthy human individuals. Study-level information: Per-donor plates numbered three CD4 naive, three CD4 memory, two CD8 naive and one CD8 memory.

Deep was the level at which the assay was run. This table comes from immunoSEQ multiplex PCR, and its TCRdb copy is limited to in-frame clones, with some not included. The repertoire has 100,000 or so clones, around 68% of them found once; the top ten carry 24%. This chain joins TRBV28 and TRBJ2-1; 8 nucleotides agree with TRBD1. This receptor was taken from a woman in her twenties or thirties in good health. Material for sequencing was memory CD8+ T cells sorted from blood. Subset indicated: CD45RO+ cells pooled with CCR7-negative TemRA cells. The CDR3 loop reads CASSITDRAYNEQFF. Written as DNA, the CDR3 is TGTGCCAGCAGTATAACGGACAGGGCATACAATGAGCAGTTCTTC.